The entry below describes one T cell receptor beta chain. The clone's antigen remains unknown. No base quality information exists; no much larger clone differs at one position. TCRbeta CDR3 regions were amplified from genomic DNA using the immunoSEQ Assay, a bias-controlled multiplex PCR. The paper's data handling went like this. Nucleated cell counts per sample were estimated from amplification of reference gene primers within the assay. To quantify the absolute abundance of each unique TCRbeta CDR3 rearrangement, sequence reads were collapsed and filtered. For each sample, productive Simpson clonality was calculated as the square root of Simpson's diversity index across productive rearrangements. The source is immuneACCESS, and TCRdb retained only in-frame sequences with V and J called. Part of the clones is not carried over; for the studies checked, unresolved V genes explain less than half of this, and the remainder is unexplained. V, J and clone size are those of that table, while D and trimming were read from the DNA. The sample contains roughly 67,000 clones, just over 85% of them found a single time. Over 4% of the sample is taken by the ten largest.

The data stem from a study of blood T cell repertoires in COVID-19 (dated by TCRdb to about 2020). Looking at the study overall: The collaborator samples originated in the United States, Italy and Spain and spanned the acute and convalescent phases of COVID-19. The material from the prospective study consisted of cDNA or gDNA derived from T cells, B-cell-depleted T cells, or PBMCs. Deeply sampled blood TCRbeta repertoires from subjects exposed to, actively infected with, or recovered from COVID-19 were included in the dataset. HLA class I and class II types, where available, came from metadata supplied by the sample provider rather than from assay-based typing. Samples came from the ongoing ImmuneRACE study (first 160 participants) plus 1,254 subjects from 6 global collaborators. A de-identified subject ID, COVID-19 status, age in years and sex were almost always included in the sample metadata. The repertoires were released in a freely available public database intended as a resource for research on the immune response to SARS-CoV-2. Beyond this particular receptor, the publication reports: Clinical and demographic metadata were provided uncurated, with the amount varying by source and participant.

Collaborating institutions collected whole blood in K2EDTA tubes following their own protocols. For TCRbeta analysis, collaborators shipped samples as frozen whole blood, isolated PBMCs, or DNA extracted from either of those sample types. This TCR came from a man aged 50 or older with acute or convalescent COVID-19. Input material: peripheral blood.

The CDR3 in this case is CAINPSQGGRETQYF. The DNA reads as follows: TGTGCCATCAATCCGAGCCAGGGAGGGCGGGAGACCCAGTACTTC. The chain is assembled from TRBV10-3 and TRBJ2-5, and 7 bases in between align with TRBD2. The germline V end is reduced by 7 bases and the J end by 5 bases; junction bases left unmatched: 13. Reading the germline V gene gives CDR1 ENHRY and CDR2 SYGVKD. Its CDR3 holds 15 amino acids, cysteine through phenylalanine. Here the CDR3 DNA is all that survives: 45 bases in frame from base 1.